One and the same sample provided the 24 T cell receptor beta chains below, sequenced in a study of cytomegalovirus exposure and HLA in healthy donors. This PCR relied on a set of 60 Vbeta primers and 13 Jbeta primers. The data were produced by immunoSEQ multiplex PCR, yet TCRdb's version contains in-frame clones alone and is incomplete. The sample lists approximately 69,000 clones, about 66% occurring once. The material sequenced was PBMCs. The origin of the receptors is a man aged 35 to 55 in good health and CMV-seropositive.

In this sample, this clone turned up a few times. The chain employs TRBV5-1 and TRBJ2-2, with 8 bases matching TRBD1. Germline CDR1 is SGHRS and CDR2 is YFSETQ. The CDR3 has 14 residues. V was pared by 4 bases and J by 7 bases, with 6 bases of the junction left unmatched. The CDR3 loop reads CASSLRTGHGELFF. The CDR3 nucleotides are TGCGCCAGCAGCCTTAGGACAGGGCACGGGGAGCTGTTTTTT.

There are a few counts of this clone. The chain links TRBV29-1 to TRBJ2-3, with a possible D match to TRBD1 (6 bases). V was clipped by 4 bases and J by 0 bases, with 8 bases between them. The CDR3 extends over 13 amino acids. Germline V CDR1 and CDR2: SQVTM, ANQGSEA. CDR3 loop: CSVGQGSTDTQYF. CDR3 DNA sequence: TGCAGCGTTGGCCAGGGGAGCACAGATACGCAGTATTTT.

The V and J genes are TRBV4-2 and TRBJ1-4, with D possibly TRBD1 on 5 matching bases. CDR1 is LGHNA and CDR2 is YNFKEQ in the germline V gene. The V and J ends lost 3 bases and 7 bases respectively, with 21 bases between them. The CDR3 runs 17 residues. In nucleotides, the CDR3 is TGTGCCAGCAGCCACTTCAATGCGGGGCAGGAGAGTGAAAAACTGTTTTTT. It encodes CASSHFNAGQESEKLFF.

The genes are TRBV4-2 and TRBJ2-7, with TRBD2 matching over 12 bases. Germline CDR1 reads LGHNA; CDR2 reads YNFKEQ. The trim removed 0 bases at V and 0 bases at J, leaving 6 bases unmatched. The CDR3 consists of 18 residues. CDR3 DNA: TGTGCCAGCAGCCAAGAAAGGACTAGCGGGACAAGCTCCTACGAGCAGTACTTC. Translating it yields CASSQERTSGTSSYEQYF.

The chain links TRBV30 to TRBJ1-2; no clear D gene. Germline V gene data show CDR1 as GTSNPN and CDR2 as SVGIG (reference sequence). The CDR3 spans 13 residues. The V end lost 4 bases, the J end lost 2 bases, and 11 bases lay between the germline ends. In nucleotides, the CDR3 is TGTGCCTGGACCGGCAGGCGAAACTATGGCTACACCTTC. This sequence encodes CAWTGRRNYGYTF.

This sequence joins TRBV6-1 and TRBJ2-3, with a possible D match to TRBD2 (5 bases). The ends were cut back, 3 bases at V and 5 bases at J, with 15 bases in the middle. CDR1 is MNHNS, CDR2 SASEGT, per germline. The CDR3 is made up of 15 amino acids. The CDR3 reads CASSESWTRLDTQYF. Here the CDR3 DNA reads TGTGCCAGCAGTGAGTCGTGGACTCGTCTAGATACGCAGTATTTT.

The V gene is TRBV9, the J gene TRBJ2-7; maybe TRBD2 (6 bases). The CDR3 sequence is 14 residues long. CDR1 is SGDLS, CDR2 YYNGEE, per germline. V gave up 4 bases and J gave up 0 bases, with 11 bases separating them. The CDR3 protein is CASSRGGSSYEQYF. The CDR3 coding sequence is TGTGCCAGCAGCCGCGGAGGGAGCTCCTACGAGCAGTACTTC. The complete variable domain, with remaining parts taken from reference TRBV9 and TRBJ2-7, reads DSGVTQTPKHLITATGQRVTLRCSPRSGDLSVYWYQQSLDQGLQFLIQYYNGEERAKGNILERFSAQQFPDLHSELNLSSLELGDSALYFCASSRGGSSYEQYFGPGTRLTVT.

This chain links TRBV5-5 with TRBJ2-1, with TRBD1 matching 7 bases. With V trimmed by 4 bases and J by 6 bases, 4 bases remained unmatched. The CDR3 extends over 13 amino acids. From germline, CDR1 is SGHKS and CDR2 YYEKEE (reference sequence). The CDR3 sequence is CASSNNRGNEQFF. The CDR3 DNA is TGTGCCAGCAGCAATAACAGGGGCAATGAGCAGTTCTTC.

As regards this clone: Its ends do not fully match the called genes, so a read error is possible. The identical CDR3 is also encoded by other nucleotide sequences in the sample. The chain combines TRBV4-1 with TRBJ1-6; D not resolved. This CDR3 comprises 16 residues. Germline V gene data show CDR1 as MGHRA and CDR2 as YSYEKL. The DNA for the CDR3 is TGCGCCAGCAGCCAAGTTACTGATACCGGGAATTCCCCCCTCCACTTT. It codes for CASSQVTDTGNSPLHF.

This rearrangement joins TRBV4-3 to TRBJ2-4, with D possibly TRBD2 on 6 matching bases. The CDR3 length is 17 residues. V lost 0 bases, J lost 5 bases, and 17 bases lay in between. Per germline, CDR1 LGHNA and CDR2 YSLEER. The CDR3 protein is CASSQDFSGVEENIQYF. CDR3 DNA sequence: TGCGCCAGCAGCCAAGATTTTTCGGGGGTTGAAGAAAACATTCAGTACTTC.

This clone was counted between two and nine times. The chain uses TRBV4-2 and TRBJ2-1; D perhaps matches TRBD2 (5 bases). The CDR3 totals 13 residues. V lost 3 bases and J lost 6, with 9 bases in between. In germline, CDR1 is LGHNA, CDR2 YNFKEQ. The CDR3 reads CASSHAGGNEQFF. The CDR3 DNA reads TGTGCCAGCAGCCATGCGGGTGGCAATGAGCAGTTCTTC.

The genes are TRBV29-1 and TRBJ2-7; 7 nucleotides match TRBD1. J lost 3 bases, V lost 6 bases, and 2 bases had no gene match. CDR3 size: 11 residues. CDR1 is SQVTM, CDR2 ANQGSEA, per germline. CDR3 region: CSVDRDYEQYF. CDR3 coding DNA: TGCAGCGTCGACAGGGACTACGAGCAGTACTTC.

The chain is built from TRBV5-4 and TRBJ2-7, with TRBD1 as a possible D gene (6 bases). This CDR3 is built from 13 residues. Trimming shortened V by 5 bases and J by 1 base, and 10 bases separated the two germline ends. The germline V gene encodes CDR1 SGHNT and CDR2 YYREEE (reference sequence). The chain's CDR3 is CASRNTGSYEQYF. Here the CDR3 DNA reads TGTGCCAGCAGGAATACAGGGTCCTACGAGCAGTACTTC. Filled out from reference TRBV5-4 and TRBJ2-7, the complete variable domain reads ETGVTQSPTHLIKTRGQQVTLRCSSQSGHNTVSWYQQALGQGPQFIFQYYREEENGRGNFPPRFSGLQFPNYSSELNVNALELDDSALYLCASRNTGSYEQYFGPGTRLTVT.

Written as DNA, the CDR3 is TGCGCCAGCAGCCACCCTGGGAGGGGACTAGCGGGGGCCCACACCGGGGAGCTGTTTTTT. It codes for CASSHPGRGLAGAHTGELFF. V usage is TRBV4-1 and J usage is TRBJ2-2; TRBD2 matches at 14 bases. The CDR3 covers 20 residues. J lost 3 bases, V lost 3 bases, and 12 bases had no gene match. Germline values: CDR1 MGHRA, CDR2 YSYEKL.

This clone was detected once. The V call is TRBV11-2, the J call TRBJ2-5; a possible D gene is TRBD2 (6 bases). The CDR3 runs 13 residues. CDR1 and CDR2 (germline): SGHAT, FQNNGV. V gave up 4 bases and J gave up 2 bases, with 8 bases separating them. CDR3 residues: CASSSTRQETQYF. The CDR3 nucleotides read TGTGCCAGCAGCTCGACTAGACAAGAGACCCAGTACTTC.

V usage is TRBV5-1 and J usage is TRBJ2-7; the match to TRBD2 covers 9 bases. Germline V gene data show CDR1 as SGHRS and CDR2 as YFSETQ. The CDR3 loop spans 15 amino acids. The ends lost 0 bases at V and 5 bases at J; junction bases unmatched: 6. The chain's CDR3 is CASSLVGGGADEQYF. The CDR3 bases are TGCGCCAGCAGCTTGGTGGGCGGGGGGGCCGACGAGCAGTACTTC.

The CDR3, as DNA: TGTGCCACCAGCAGAGTTAGGGGGTATAATTCACCCCTCCACTTT. This sequence encodes CATSRVRGYNSPLHF. The chain carries TRBV15 and TRBJ1-6; perhaps TRBD1 as D (6 bases). CDR1 and CDR2 (germline): LNHNV, YYDKDF (reference sequence). The CDR3 extends over 15 amino acids. Trimming shortened V by 1 base and J by 4 bases, and 8 bases separated the two germline ends.

The V call is TRBV6-5, the J call TRBJ1-1; unclear D gene. CDR3 size: 12 residues. Trimming stripped 6 bases from V and 11 bases from J, with 16 bases between. Germline loops: CDR1 MNHEY, CDR2 SVGAGI. The CDR3 sequence is CASSNAEGWAFF. In nucleotides, the CDR3 is TGTGCCAGCAGCAACGCAGAGGGATGGGCTTTCTTT.

V is TRBV30 and J is TRBJ1-5, with 7 positions matching TRBD1. There are 15 residues in the CDR3. Trimming took 3 bases from V and 6 from J; bases not matched to a gene: 11. Germline loops: CDR1 GTSNPN, CDR2 SVGIG (reference sequence). In DNA, the CDR3 is TGTGCCTGGAGAGATACAGGGGCCCAGAGTCAGCCCCAGCATTTT. This translates into CAWRDTGAQSQPQHF.

The V call is TRBV4-2, the J call TRBJ1-1; D gene unclear. Trimming removed 0 bases from V and 8 bases from J, with 7 bases in between. The CDR3 has 12 residues. The germline V gene has CDR1 LGHNA and CDR2 YNFKEQ. DNA for the CDR3: TGTGCCAGCAGCCAAGATTGGCGGGAAGCTTTCTTT. Translation gives CASSQDWREAFF.

This clone was observed once. V is TRBV6-1 and J is TRBJ2-5; 13 positions agree with TRBD2. The last part of the DNA fits TRBJ2-7 better; the J call may be wrong. The germline gives CDR1 MNHNS, CDR2 SASEGT. The CDR3 loop spans 16 amino acids. The CDR3, as DNA: TGTGCCAGCAGTGCCAGACTAGCGGGGGGTTCCTACGAGCAGTACTTC. Translating gives CASSARLAGGSYEQYF.

This chain links TRBV28 with TRBJ2-1; TRBD2 matches 12 bases. The CDR3 spans 15 residues. The ends lost 5 bases at V and 6 bases at J; junction bases unmatched: 5. CDR1 is MDHEN and CDR2 is SYDVKM in the germline V gene. The CDR3 DNA sequence: TGTGCCAGCAGTAAACTAGCGGGGGGACTCAATGAGCAGTTCTTC. It specifies CASSKLAGGLNEQFF. The whole variable domain, filled in from reference TRBV28 and TRBJ2-1, reads DVKVTQSSRYLVKRTGEKVFLECVQDMDHENMFWYRQDPGLGLRLIYFSYDVKMKEKGDIPEGYSVSREKKERFSLILESASTNQTSMYLCASSKLAGGLNEQFFGPGTRLTVL.

The chain uses TRBV6-5 and TRBJ1-1; D may be TRBD1 (5 bases). Germline CDR1 reads MNHEY; CDR2 reads SVGAGI. Between the trimmed V and J ends, which lost 0 bases and 7 bases, there was a span of 12 bases. CDR3 size: 14 residues. The CDR3 DNA reads TGTGCCAGCAGTTACTCGATGGGGGGGGGTGAAGCTTTCTTT. It yields the protein CASSYSMGGGEAFF.

The chain joins TRBV30 to TRBJ2-7; 9 positions match TRBD1. The CDR3 sequence is 12 residues long. Germline values: CDR1 GTSNPN, CDR2 SVGIG (reference sequence). V gave up 2 bases and J gave up 9 bases; unmatched junction bases: 5. CDR3 protein: CAWSPGQGRQYF. The CDR3 DNA reads as TGTGCCTGGAGTCCGGGACAGGGACGGCAGTACTTC. Drawing the rest from reference TRBV30 and TRBJ2-7, the complete variable domain is SQTIHQWPATLVQPVGSPLSLECTVEGTSNPNLYWYRQAAGRGLQLLFYSVGIGQISSEVPQNLSASRPQDRQFILSSKKLLLSDSGFYLCAWSPGQGRQYFGPGTRLTVT.